These 22 T cell receptor beta chains originate from one sample sequenced in a study of blood T cell repertoires in COVID-19. Here immunoSEQ multiplex PCR was the method, and the copy in TCRdb shows in-frame clones only, minus some. The table records roughly 150,000 clones, about 86% of them present only once. Sequenced: peripheral blood. Receptor source: a woman in her seventies with acute or convalescent COVID-19.

The V call is TRBV21-1, the J call TRBJ1-2. TRBV21-1 is a listed pseudogene. The CDR3 covers 13 residues. The chain's CDR3 is CASSKGEDEGYTF. In nucleotides, the CDR3 is TGTGCCAGCAGCAAAGGGGAGGATGAGGGCTACACCTTC.

CDR3 sequence: CASSPLGQGNYGYTF. The CDR3 DNA is TGTGCCAGCAGCCCCCTCGGACAGGGTAACTATGGCTACACCTTC. The chain links TRBV13 to TRBJ1-2; 8 bases fit TRBD1. Trimming at V came to 5 bases and at J to 1 base, leaving 6 bases not matched to a gene. The CDR3 is 15 residues long. Per the germline V gene, CDR1 is PRHDT and CDR2 is FYEKMQ (reference sequence). The whole variable domain, remainder taken from reference TRBV13 and TRBJ1-2, is AAGVIQSPRHLIKEKRETATLKCYPIPRHDTVYWYQQGPGQDPQFLISFYEKMQSDKGSIPDRFSAQQFSDYHSELNMSSLELGDSALYFCASSPLGQGNYGYTFGSGTRLTVV.

The gene calls are TRBV13 and TRBJ2-1; TRBD2 matches 10 bases. V dropped 8 bases and J dropped 6; count of bases not matched to a gene: 16. Germline assignment: CDR1 PRHDT and CDR2 FYEKMQ (reference sequence). There are 17 residues in the CDR3. CDR3 residues: CASSARGLAGGANEQFF. The DNA for the CDR3 is TGTGCCAGCTCCGCTAGGGGATTAGCGGGAGGTGCCAATGAGCAGTTCTTC.

This sequence joins TRBV29-1 and TRBJ2-1; possibly TRBD2 for D (7 bases). From germline, CDR1 is SQVTM and CDR2 ANQGSEA. CDR3 length: 14 amino acids. V was trimmed by 0 bases and J by 2 bases, leaving 8 bases between them. CDR3 DNA: TGCAGCGTTGAAGAGGGGGGGCCCTACAATGAGCAGTTCTTC. It is translated as CSVEEGGPYNEQFF.

The chain has TRBV5-5 and TRBJ1-4; 11 bases map to TRBD1. Germline lookup yields CDR1 SGHKS and CDR2 YYEKEE (reference sequence). The junction had 6 bases not matched to a gene; V was cut back by 4 bases and J by 4 bases. The CDR3 loop spans 16 amino acids. The CDR3, as DNA: TGTGCCAGCAGCCGGGACAGGGGGTATATTAATGAAAAACTGTTTTTT. Its translation is CASSRDRGYINEKLFF.

The chain carries TRBV7-9 and TRBJ1-5; D may be TRBD1 (6 bases). The germline CDR1 and CDR2 sequences are SEHNR and FQNEAQ (reference sequence). V dropped 1 base and J dropped 7 bases, with 11 bases sitting between them. CDR3 length equals 14 residues. CDR3 nucleotide sequence: TGTGCCAGCAGCTTAGGGGCAGGGACACAGCCCCAGCATTTT. Translating it yields CASSLGAGTQPQHF.

The chain is built from TRBV7-9 and TRBJ1-1; TRBD1 might be the D (6 bases). The V gene lost 3 bases and the J gene lost 1 base, with 12 bases spanning the gap. The CDR3 has 15 residues. Germline V gene data show CDR1 as SEHNR and CDR2 as FQNEAQ (reference sequence). CDR3 DNA: TGTGCCAGCAGCTTTTTCGGCAGGGGGAACACTGAAGCTTTCTTT. Translating gives CASSFFGRGNTEAFF.

The genes are TRBV6-2 or TRBV6-3 and TRBJ1-5; 10 bases map to TRBD1. Germline CDR1 reads MNHEY; CDR2 reads SVGEGT. The J segment lost 1 base and the V segment lost 6 bases, leaving 12 bases of the junction unmatched. This CDR3 has 18 amino acids. DNA of the CDR3: TGTGCCAGCAGCGATCTTTGGACAGGGGGTAGGAGCAATCAGCCCCAGCATTTT. Its translation: CASSDLWTGGRSNQPQHF.

J is TRBJ1-5 and V is TRBV18; D unclear. Trimming removed 0 bases at V and 1 base at J, with 7 bases between. CDR1 is KGHSH and CDR2 is LQKENI in the germline V gene. The CDR3 has 15 residues. This CDR3 is CASSPPGGSNQPQHF. CDR3 DNA: TGTGCCAGCTCACCACCGGGAGGGAGCAATCAGCCCCAGCATTTT. Full variable domain (missing parts from reference TRBV18 and TRBJ1-5): NAGVMQNPRHLVRRRGQEARLRCSPMKGHSHVYWYRQLPEEGLKFMVYLQKENIIDESGMPKERFSAEFPKEGPSILRIQQVVRGDSAAYFCASSPPGGSNQPQHFGDGTRLSIL.

This clone has only one observation. The rearrangement links TRBV30 to TRBJ2-3; 8 nucleotides agree with TRBD1. This CDR3 has 13 amino acids. Losses at the gene ends were 3 bases for V and 1 base for J; bases not matched to a gene: 0. Germline CDR1 GTSNPN, CDR2 SVGIG (reference sequence). Here the CDR3 reads CAWRDRGTDTQYF. DNA of the CDR3: TGTGCCTGGAGGGACAGGGGCACAGATACGCAGTATTTT.

The chain recombines TRBV24-1 with TRBJ2-1, with 9 bases that match TRBD2. This CDR3 spans 14 amino acids. Germline V gene data show CDR1 as KGHDR and CDR2 as SFDVKD. Losses at the gene ends were 9 bases for V and 3 bases for J; bases not matched to a gene: 5. For the CDR3, the DNA is TGTGCCACCTCCCGGACTAGCGACTACAATGAGCAGTTCTTC. Protein product: CATSRTSDYNEQFF.

The V call is TRBV30, the J call TRBJ1-2, with a possible D match to TRBD1 (6 bases). In germline, CDR1 is GTSNPN, CDR2 SVGIG (reference sequence). Trimming removed 5 bases from V and 0 bases from J, with 13 bases in between. The length of the CDR3 is 14 residues. CDR3 residues: CAWYTQGSNYGYTF. The CDR3 DNA is TGTGCCTGGTATACACAGGGTTCTAACTATGGCTACACCTTC.

In its sample, this clone was seen a few times. The CDR3 sequence is CASSLGASGPGATNEKLFF. The CDR3 coding sequence is TGTGCCAGCAGCTTAGGTGCCAGCGGGCCGGGTGCAACTAATGAAAAACTGTTTTTT. The chain recombines TRBV13 with TRBJ1-4; D not certain. The germline V gene encodes CDR1 PRHDT and CDR2 FYEKMQ (reference sequence). V lost 0 bases to trimming and J lost 0 bases, with 17 bases between them. This CDR3 is 19 amino acids long.

The rearrangement joins TRBV11-2 to TRBJ2-1; D is uncertain. This CDR3 is built from 15 residues. Trimming removed 5 bases from V and 5 bases from J, with 16 bases in between. The germline CDR1 and CDR2 sequences are SGHAT and FQNNGV. CDR3 nucleotide sequence: TGTGCCAGCAGCCTTACTGAGAACACTAACAATGAGCAGTTCTTC. It codes for CASSLTENTNNEQFF.

This clone was seen a handful of times. The gene calls are TRBV6-2 or TRBV6-3 and TRBJ1-3; 8 bases line up with TRBD1. Trimming cost V 4 bases and J 2 bases; bases outside gene matches: 4. This CDR3 is 15 amino acids long. Germline V lookup: CDR1 MNHEY, CDR2 SVGEGT. In nucleotides, the CDR3 is TGTGCCAGCAGTTTCGACAGGGGCGCTGGAAACACCATATATTTT. It specifies CASSFDRGAGNTIYF.

Comments on this clone: Other DNA sequences from this sample encode an identical CDR3 as well. J is TRBJ2-7 and V is TRBV5-6; 8 nucleotides align to TRBD1. J was trimmed by 4 bases and V by 4 bases; bases with no gene match: 1. Germline V gives CDR1 SGHDT, CDR2 YYEEEE. The CDR3 is made up of 12 amino acids. The DNA for the CDR3 is TGTGCCAGCAGCAGACAGGGGTACGAGCAGTACTTC. Encoded protein: CASSRQGYEQYF.

This chain links TRBV4-1 with TRBJ1-6; 8 bases align to TRBD1. Trimming cost V 0 bases and J 10 bases; bases outside gene matches: 11. The CDR3 is made up of 17 amino acids. Per germline, CDR1 MGHRA and CDR2 YSYEKL. CDR3: CASSQDWNGQGRSPLHF. For the CDR3, the DNA is TGCGCCAGCAGCCAAGATTGGAATGGACAGGGCAGGTCACCCCTCCACTTT.

The rearrangement links TRBV18 to TRBJ1-2; 8 bases line up with TRBD1. The V segment lost 4 bases and the J segment 0 bases; nucleotides outside the gene matches: 4. CDR1 is KGHSH and CDR2 is LQKENI in the germline V gene. There are 15 residues in the CDR3. The CDR3 protein is CASSRDRRSNYGYTF. The CDR3, as DNA: TGTGCCAGCTCACGGGACAGGAGATCTAACTATGGCTACACCTTC.

CDR3 nucleotides: TGTGCCAGCAGCGTAAGGAGCGGGGGGGCCACAGATACGCAGTATTTT. Encoded protein: CASSVRSGGATDTQYF. V and J are TRBV9 and TRBJ2-3, with 10 bases lining up with TRBD2. Germline CDR1 SGDLS, CDR2 YYNGEE. The CDR3 consists of 16 residues. Trimming cost V 1 base and J 2 bases; bases outside gene matches: 4. Full variable domain (remainder filled in from reference TRBV9 and TRBJ2-3): DSGVTQTPKHLITATGQRVTLRCSPRSGDLSVYWYQQSLDQGLQFLIQYYNGEERAKGNILERFSAQQFPDLHSELNLSSLELGDSALYFCASSVRSGGATDTQYFGPGTRLTVL.

The V call is TRBV6-2 or TRBV6-3, the J call TRBJ2-3; weak D call: TRBD1 (6 bases). CDR3 length equals 13 residues. Germline assignment: CDR1 MNHEY and CDR2 SVGEGT. Trimming removed 7 bases from V and 5 bases from J, with 13 bases in between. The CDR3, as DNA: TGTGCCAGCAACCCAGGGGTTGTAGATACGCAGTATTTT. Encoded protein: CASNPGVVDTQYF.

This chain uses TRBV28 with TRBJ2-7, with TRBD1 matching over 9 bases. Trimming removed 4 bases from V and 0 bases from J; junction bases left unmatched: 4. CDR1 and CDR2 from the germline V gene are MDHEN and SYDVKM. The CDR3 is 15 amino acids. The CDR3 DNA is TGTGCCAGCAGTTCGCCGGGACAGGGCTCCTACGAGCAGTACTTC. Amino acids: CASSSPGQGSYEQYF.

The chain carries TRBV5-8 and TRBJ1-5; TRBD1 might be the D (6 bases). V gave up 4 bases and J gave up 2 bases, with 13 bases separating them. The CDR3 is 15 residues long. CDR1 is SGHTS and CDR2 is YDEGEE in the germline V gene. CDR3 loop: CASSHRVSRNQPQHF. The CDR3 DNA sequence: TGTGCCAGCAGCCACAGGGTCTCACGCAATCAGCCCCAGCATTTT.